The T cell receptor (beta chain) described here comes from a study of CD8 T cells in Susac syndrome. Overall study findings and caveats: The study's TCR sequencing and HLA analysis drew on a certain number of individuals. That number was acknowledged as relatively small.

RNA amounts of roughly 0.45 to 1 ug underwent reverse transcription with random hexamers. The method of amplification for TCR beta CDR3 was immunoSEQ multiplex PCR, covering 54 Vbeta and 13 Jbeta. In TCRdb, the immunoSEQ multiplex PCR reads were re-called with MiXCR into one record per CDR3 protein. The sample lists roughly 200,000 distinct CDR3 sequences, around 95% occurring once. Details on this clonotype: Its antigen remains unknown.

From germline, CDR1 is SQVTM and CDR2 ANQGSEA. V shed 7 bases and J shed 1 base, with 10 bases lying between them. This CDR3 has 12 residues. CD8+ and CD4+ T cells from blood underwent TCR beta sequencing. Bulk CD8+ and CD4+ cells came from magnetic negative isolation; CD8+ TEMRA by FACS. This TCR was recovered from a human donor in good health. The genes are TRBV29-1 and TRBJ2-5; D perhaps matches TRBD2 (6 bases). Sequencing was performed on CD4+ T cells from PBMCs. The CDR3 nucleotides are TGCAGCGCTGGGACTCTCCAAGAGACCCAGTACTTC. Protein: CSAGTLQETQYF.